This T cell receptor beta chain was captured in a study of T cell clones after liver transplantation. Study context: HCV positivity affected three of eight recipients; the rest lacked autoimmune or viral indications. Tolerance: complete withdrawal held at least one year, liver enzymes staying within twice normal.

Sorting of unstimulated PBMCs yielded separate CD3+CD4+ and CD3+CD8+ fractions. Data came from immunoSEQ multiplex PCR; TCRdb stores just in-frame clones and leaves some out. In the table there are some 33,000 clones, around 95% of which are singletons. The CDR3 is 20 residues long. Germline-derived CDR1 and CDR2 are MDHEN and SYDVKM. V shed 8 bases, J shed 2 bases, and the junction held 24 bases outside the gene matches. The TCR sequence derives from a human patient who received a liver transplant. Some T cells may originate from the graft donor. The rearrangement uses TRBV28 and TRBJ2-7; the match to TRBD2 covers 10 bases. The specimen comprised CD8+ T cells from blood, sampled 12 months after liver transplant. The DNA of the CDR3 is TGTGCCAGCGCAACCGCCTCCGGGGTCAAACTAGCGGGATTTGCCTACGAGCAGTACTTC. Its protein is CASATASGVKLAGFAYEQYF.